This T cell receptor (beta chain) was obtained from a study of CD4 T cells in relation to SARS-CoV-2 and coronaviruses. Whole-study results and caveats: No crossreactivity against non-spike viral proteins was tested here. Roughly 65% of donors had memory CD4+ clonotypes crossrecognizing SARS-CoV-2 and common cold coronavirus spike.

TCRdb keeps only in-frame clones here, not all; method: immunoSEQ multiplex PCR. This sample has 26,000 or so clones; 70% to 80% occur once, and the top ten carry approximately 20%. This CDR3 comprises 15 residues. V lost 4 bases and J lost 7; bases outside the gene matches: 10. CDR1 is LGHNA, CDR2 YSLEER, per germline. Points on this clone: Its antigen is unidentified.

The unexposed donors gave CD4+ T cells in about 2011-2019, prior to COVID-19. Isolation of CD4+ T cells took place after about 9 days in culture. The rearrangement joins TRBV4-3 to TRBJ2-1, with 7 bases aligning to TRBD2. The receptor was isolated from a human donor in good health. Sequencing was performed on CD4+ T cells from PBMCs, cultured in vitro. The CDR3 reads CASSREPGLLNEQFF. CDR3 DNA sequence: TGCGCCAGCAGCCGGGAACCGGGACTACTGAATGAGCAGTTCTTC.